Below are 30 T cell receptor beta chains sequenced from a single sample in a study of preoperative IRX-2 immunotherapy in early breast cancer (dated by TCRdb to the late 2010s). To prepare the library, the immunoSEQ multiplex PCR assay was applied. The table comes from immuneACCESS by way of TCRdb, which keeps in-frame sequences with V and J called. Part of the clones is missing from these tables; in studies checked, under half for an unresolved V gene and the rest for unknown reasons. A total of 25,000 or so clones appear in this sample, approximately 95% of them only once. The ten largest account for around 16% of the sample. Per the publication, the treatment or condition label means: preoperative locoregional IRX-2 cytokine immunotherapy. The sample here was tumor tissue, taken after IRX-2 immunotherapy. The receptor set was obtained from a human donor with breast cancer.

The V gene is TRBV28, the J gene TRBJ2-5; 8 nucleotides match TRBD1. The trim removed 4 bases at V and 5 bases at J, leaving 3 bases unmatched. Germline lookup yields CDR1 MDHEN and CDR2 SYDVKM. This CDR3 contains 13 residues. The CDR3 loop reads CASSSGGTETQYF. The CDR3 nucleotides are TGTGCCAGCAGTTCAGGGGGCACCGAGACCCAGTACTTC.

This rearrangement joins TRBV11-2 to TRBJ1-4, with D perhaps matching TRBD1 (5 bases). The CDR3 runs to 16 residues. CDR1 is SGHAT, CDR2 FQNNGV, per germline. Trimming took 5 bases from V and 1 from J, leaving 14 bases between them. The CDR3, as DNA: TGTGCCAGCAGCGCCTCCGCAGGGTTAACTAATGAAAAACTGTTTTTT. The encoded protein is CASSASAGLTNEKLFF. The whole variable domain, filled in from reference TRBV11-2 and TRBJ1-4, reads EAGVAQSPRYKIIEKRQSVAFWCNPISGHATLYWYQQILGQGPKLLIQFQNNGVVDDSQLPKDRFSAERLKGVDSTLKIQPAKLEDSAVYLCASSASAGLTNEKLFFGSGTQLSVL.

V gene TRBV9 combines with J gene TRBJ2-5, with 13 bases that match TRBD2. The J segment lost 3 bases and the V segment lost 3 bases, leaving 11 bases of the junction unmatched. The CDR3 spans 18 residues. Germline V gene lookup returns CDR1 SGDLS and CDR2 YYNGEE. The CDR3 here is CASSATSGGAVVKETQYF. DNA of the CDR3: TGTGCCAGCAGCGCCACTAGCGGGGGGGCCGTTGTGAAAGAGACCCAGTACTTC.

The rearrangement joins TRBV28 to TRBJ2-1; 11 bases are a match to TRBD2. The V gene end was trimmed by 6 bases and the J gene end by 2 bases; junction bases not matched to a gene: 9. CDR1 and CDR2 from the germline V gene are MDHEN and SYDVKM. The CDR3 sequence is 17 residues long. CDR3 in DNA: TGTGCCAGCAGGGGACTAGCGGTCTCAGTTACCTACAATGAGCAGTTCTTC. Protein product: CASRGLAVSVTYNEQFF.

CDR3 sequence (DNA): TGTGCCAGCAGTAGAAGCTCAGATACGCAGTATTTT. Translation gives CASSRSSDTQYF. The chain has TRBV6-5 and TRBJ2-3; unclear D gene. This CDR3 contains 12 residues. V was trimmed by 5 bases and J by 4 bases, leaving 7 bases between them. The germline V gene encodes CDR1 MNHEY and CDR2 SVGAGI.

The CDR3 here is CASSPDRGRGGELFF. The CDR3 DNA sequence: TGTGCCAGCAGCCCGGACAGGGGGAGAGGCGGGGAGCTGTTTTTT. The chain carries TRBV7-3 and TRBJ2-2; 10 bases are a match to TRBD1. J lost 7 bases, V lost 5 bases, and 7 bases had no gene match. CDR1 SGHTA and CDR2 FQGTGA come from the germline V gene. The CDR3 is 15 amino acids.

The genes are TRBV13 and TRBJ2-1; possibly TRBD2 for D (6 bases). CDR1 and CDR2 from the germline V gene are PRHDT and FYEKMQ (reference sequence). V lost 5 bases to trimming and J lost 10 bases, with 21 bases between them. The CDR3 has 15 residues. The CDR3 DNA is TGTGCCAGCAGCCCACGACTAGTCAGGCGGAGAGAGCAGTTCTTC. It encodes CASSPRLVRRREQFF.

V and J are TRBV9 and TRBJ2-2; possibly TRBD2 for D (6 bases). The CDR3 loop spans 18 amino acids. The V and J ends lost 3 bases and 0 bases respectively, with 18 bases between them. Germline CDR1 reads SGDLS; CDR2 reads YYNGEE. The CDR3 DNA follows: TGTGCCAGCAGCGGCGGGACTCAGGAAGACGCGAACACCGGGGAGCTGTTTTTT. This translates into CASSGGTQEDANTGELFF.

This clone has just a few counts. The chain is built from TRBV25-1 and TRBJ1-1, with D possibly TRBD1 on 5 matching bases. Germline CDR1 and CDR2: MGHDK and SYGVNS. Trimming cost V 2 bases and J 2 bases, with 15 bases left between them. This CDR3 spans 16 amino acids. CDR3 residues: CASSEPPGGANTEAFF. The CDR3 nucleotides are TGTGCCAGCAGTGAACCCCCTGGGGGAGCTAACACTGAAGCTTTCTTT.

This sequence joins TRBV5-6 and TRBJ2-1; 10 nucleotides agree with TRBD2. This CDR3 has 16 amino acids. Germline-derived CDR1 and CDR2 are SGHDT and YYEEEE. The V and J ends lost 3 bases and 0 bases, in that order; junction bases with no gene match: 3. Here the CDR3 DNA reads TGTGCCAGCAGCTCGGGACTAGCGTACTCCTACAATGAGCAGTTCTTC. Translated, it gives CASSSGLAYSYNEQFF.

The gene calls are TRBV27 and TRBJ1-1; TRBD1 matches at 7 bases. Germline V gene data show CDR1 as MNHEY and CDR2 as SMNVEV (reference sequence). V was pared by 6 bases and J by 2 bases, with 6 bases of the junction left unmatched. The CDR3 covers 14 residues. The CDR3 loop reads CASRSDRVNTEAFF. For the CDR3, the DNA is TGTGCCAGCAGATCTGACAGGGTAAACACTGAAGCTTTCTTT.

This chain joins TRBV7-9 and TRBJ2-1; no clear D gene. The CDR3 is 13 residues long. Germline V CDR1 and CDR2: SEHNR, FQNEAQ (reference sequence). The V gene lost 0 bases and the J gene lost 5 bases, with 5 bases spanning the gap. The CDR3 nucleotides are TGTGCCAGCAGCTTAGCAGGTAACAATGAGCAGTTCTTC. Its protein product is CASSLAGNNEQFF.

J is TRBJ2-7 and V is TRBV10-3, with 7 nucleotides matching TRBD2. The CDR3 contains 14 residues. Germline CDR1 and CDR2: ENHRY and SYGVKD. Trimming took 7 bases from V and 2 from J; bases not matched to a gene: 8. The CDR3 spells CAIKEASGPYEQYF. CDR3 in DNA: TGTGCCATCAAAGAGGCTAGCGGCCCCTACGAGCAGTACTTC.

V and J are TRBV5-1 and TRBJ1-4, with D perhaps matching TRBD1 (5 bases). The CDR3 spans 16 residues. V was clipped by 5 bases and J by 7 bases, with 21 bases between them. In germline, CDR1 is SGHRS, CDR2 YFSETQ. For the CDR3, the DNA is TGCGCCAGCAGACCCGATCGAATGGGGGGTGTTGAAAAACTGTTTTTT. Translation: CASRPDRMGGVEKLFF. The full variable domain, rest sourced from reference TRBV5-1 and TRBJ1-4, is KAGVTQTPRYLIKTRGQQVTLSCSPISGHRSVSWYQQTPGQGLQFLFEYFSETQRNKGNFPGRFSGRQFSNSRSEMNVSTLELGDSALYLCASRPDRMGGVEKLFFGSGTQLSVL.

The V call is TRBV7-9, the J call TRBJ2-1; the D gene could be TRBD1 or TRBD2 (5 bases each). V was shortened by 1 base and J by 9 bases, with 7 bases between the two germline ends. The CDR3 loop spans 12 amino acids. Germline V gene lookup returns CDR1 SEHNR and CDR2 FQNEAQ (reference sequence). CDR3 DNA sequence: TGTGCCAGCAGCTTAGGGGGGTCTGAGCAGTTCTTC. Translating it yields CASSLGGSEQFF.

This chain links TRBV2 with TRBJ2-5; D possibly uses TRBD1 or TRBD2 (5 bases each). The CDR3 covers 13 residues. V was cut by 5 bases and J by 7 bases, with 14 bases left in between. The germline V gene has CDR1 SNHLY and CDR2 FYNNEI. CDR3 in DNA: TGTGCCAGCAGTCCCGGATCTGGGGGGACCCAGTACTTC. This codes for CASSPGSGGTQYF.

This rearrangement joins TRBV19 to TRBJ2-5; possibly TRBD1 or TRBD2 for D (5 bases each). Trimming left V 7 bases short and J 5 bases short, with 20 bases between. The CDR3 runs 15 residues. CDR1 is LNHDA, CDR2 SQIVND, per germline (reference sequence). The CDR3: CASKGDYDRGETQYF. For the CDR3, the DNA is TGTGCCAGTAAAGGGGATTACGACCGGGGCGAGACCCAGTACTTC.

V gene TRBV19 combines with J gene TRBJ1-6; tentative D call: TRBD1 (5 bases). V was trimmed by 2 bases and J by 5 bases, leaving 10 bases between them. Germline V CDR1 and CDR2: LNHDA, SQIVND (reference sequence). CDR3 length: 15 amino acids. This chain's CDR3 is CASSIMGQDNSPLHF. As DNA, the CDR3 is TGTGCCAGTAGTATAATGGGGCAGGATAATTCACCCCTCCACTTT.

This clone was seen only once. This chain joins TRBV7-9 and TRBJ2-5, with TRBD1 as a possible D gene (5 bases). The ends were cut back, 1 base at V and 4 bases at J, with 22 bases in the middle. CDR3 length: 18 amino acids. Germline CDR1 is SEHNR and CDR2 is FQNEAQ (reference sequence). The CDR3 is CASSLVSYIQELSETQYF. As DNA, the CDR3 is TGTGCCAGCAGCTTAGTTAGTTATATACAGGAATTATCAGAGACCCAGTACTTC. The full variable domain, its missing parts supplied by reference TRBV7-9 and TRBJ2-5, is DTGVSQNPRHKITKRGQNVTFRCDPISEHNRLYWYRQTLGQGPEFLTYFQNEAQLEKSRLLSDRFSAERPKGSFSTLEIQRTEQGDSAMYLCASSLVSYIQELSETQYFGPGTRLLVL.

The chain links TRBV9 to TRBJ2-7; TRBD2 might be the D (5 bases). The germline gives CDR1 SGDLS, CDR2 YYNGEE. With 0 bases removed from V and 2 bases from J, the gap between germline ends came to 12 bases. The CDR3 is 15 residues long. CDR3 amino acids: CASSVGWEPPYEQYF. CDR3 DNA sequence: TGTGCCAGCAGCGTAGGGTGGGAGCCCCCCTACGAGCAGTACTTC.

The chain links TRBV5-1 to TRBJ1-2; 8 nucleotides agree with TRBD1. Germline assignment: CDR1 SGHRS and CDR2 YFSETQ. The J segment lost 9 bases and the V segment lost 0 bases, leaving 7 bases of the junction unmatched. This CDR3 is built from 14 residues. CDR3 sequence: CASSLERTGKSYTF. The CDR3 region has the DNA TGCGCCAGCAGCTTGGAAAGGACAGGGAAGAGCTACACCTTC.

V and J are TRBV10-3 and TRBJ1-2, with TRBD1 matching 8 bases. The CDR3 runs 16 residues. Per the germline V gene, CDR1 is ENHRY and CDR2 is SYGVKD. V trimming: 3 bases; J trimming: 1 base; junction bases outside the gene matches: 7. The CDR3 sequence is CAISDLTGENNYGYTF. The CDR3 DNA is TGTGCCATCAGTGATTTGACAGGGGAAAATAACTATGGCTACACCTTC.

The rearrangement uses TRBV18 and TRBJ1-4; 9 nucleotides align to TRBD1. The J segment lost 0 bases and the V segment lost 6 bases, leaving 8 bases of the junction unmatched. The CDR3 is made up of 17 amino acids. Germline lookup yields CDR1 KGHSH and CDR2 LQKENI. CDR3 protein: CASSQKTGGATNEKLFF. Here the CDR3 DNA reads TGTGCCAGCTCCCAAAAGACAGGGGGTGCAACTAATGAAAAACTGTTTTTT.

This chain uses TRBV29-1 with TRBJ2-1; D may be TRBD1 or TRBD2 (5 bases each). The CDR3 is 14 amino acids. V was cut by 5 bases and J by 0 bases, with 11 bases left in between. Germline CDR1 is SQVTM and CDR2 is ANQGSEA. The CDR3 coding sequence is TGCAGCGTTCGGGACGTGGGCTCCTACAATGAGCAGTTCTTC. The encoded protein is CSVRDVGSYNEQFF.

V usage is TRBV5-1 and J usage is TRBJ2-1; the D call may be TRBD1 or TRBD2 (6 bases each). Trimming removed 5 bases from V and 2 bases from J, with 11 bases in between. The CDR3 is 14 amino acids. Per germline, CDR1 SGHRS and CDR2 YFSETQ. Here the CDR3 DNA reads TGCGCCAGCAGTCGGGGGCCTACCTACAATGAGCAGTTCTTC. The encoded protein is CASSRGPTYNEQFF.

This chain connects TRBV6-5 to TRBJ2-5, with D hard to call. The V end lost 2 bases, the J end lost 2 bases, and 6 bases lay between the germline ends. The CDR3 contains 13 residues. Germline V gives CDR1 MNHEY, CDR2 SVGAGI. CDR3 DNA: TGTGCCAGCAGTTACGTGGCTCAAGAGACCCAGTACTTC. This sequence encodes CASSYVAQETQYF.

This clone has just one count. The V gene is TRBV7-9, the J gene TRBJ2-7, with no clear D. This CDR3 is built from 13 residues. Trimming took off 5 bases at V and 5 bases at J, with 13 bases between the two ends. The germline V gene encodes CDR1 SEHNR and CDR2 FQNEAQ (reference sequence). CDR3 amino acids: CASSAPSPDEQYF. CDR3 DNA: TGTGCCAGCAGCGCCCCTTCGCCGGACGAGCAGTACTTC.

The rearrangement uses TRBV5-1 and TRBJ2-7; 7 nucleotides match TRBD2. Losses at the gene ends were 4 bases for V and 0 bases for J; bases not matched to a gene: 4. The germline CDR1 and CDR2 sequences are SGHRS and YFSETQ. The CDR3 is 14 residues long. CDR3 residues: CASSLRDYSYEQYF. In DNA form, the CDR3 reads TGCGCCAGCAGCCTCCGGGACTACTCCTACGAGCAGTACTTC.

The chain couples TRBV9 to TRBJ2-7; D is possibly TRBD1 (7 bases). CDR1 and CDR2 (germline): SGDLS, YYNGEE. Deletions cut 4 bases from V and 0 bases from J, with 17 bases between. The CDR3 has 16 residues. The CDR3 bases are TGTGCCAGCAGCCCACGCGGGGCAGGGGGCTCCTACGAGCAGTACTTC. It translates to CASSPRGAGGSYEQYF.

Of note for this clone: The sample has other DNA sequences that encode this CDR3 too. V usage is TRBV5-1 and J usage is TRBJ2-5; a possible D gene is TRBD1 (5 bases). The CDR3 has 13 amino acids. Germline V gives CDR1 SGHRS, CDR2 YFSETQ. Trimming removed 4 bases at V and 5 bases at J, with 12 bases between. CDR3 coding DNA: TGCGCCAGCAGCCCAGTCAGGGCCGAGACCCAGTACTTC. Its protein is CASSPVRAETQYF.